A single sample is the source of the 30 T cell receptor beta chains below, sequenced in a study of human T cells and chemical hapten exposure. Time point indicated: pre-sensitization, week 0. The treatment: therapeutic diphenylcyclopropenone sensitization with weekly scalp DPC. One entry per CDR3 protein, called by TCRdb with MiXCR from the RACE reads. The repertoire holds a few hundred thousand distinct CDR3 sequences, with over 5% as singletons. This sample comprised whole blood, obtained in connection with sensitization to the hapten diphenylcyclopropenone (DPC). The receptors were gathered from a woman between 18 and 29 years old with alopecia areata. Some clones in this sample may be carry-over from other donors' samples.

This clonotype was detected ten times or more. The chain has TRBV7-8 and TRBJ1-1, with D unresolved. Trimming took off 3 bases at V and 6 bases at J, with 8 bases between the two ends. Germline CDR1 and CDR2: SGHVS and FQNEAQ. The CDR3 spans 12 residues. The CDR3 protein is CASSLFAAEAFF. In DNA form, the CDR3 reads TGTGCCAGCAGCTTGTTCGCGGCTGAAGCTTTCTTT.

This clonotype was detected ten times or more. This CDR3 reads CASSPLQGANGYTF. The CDR3 DNA reads as TGTGCCAGCAGTCCCCTACAGGGGGCGAATGGCTACACCTTC. V gene TRBV12-3 or TRBV12-4 combines with J gene TRBJ1-2, with 9 bases fitting TRBD1. This CDR3 comprises 14 residues. J was trimmed by 6 bases and V by 5 bases; bases with no gene match: 7.

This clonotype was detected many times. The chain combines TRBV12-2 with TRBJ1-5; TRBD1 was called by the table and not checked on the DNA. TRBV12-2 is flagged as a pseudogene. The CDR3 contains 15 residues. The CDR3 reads CASPPDCGAGQPQHF. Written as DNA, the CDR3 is TGTGCAAGTCCCCCCGATTGTGGGGCAGGACAGCCCCAGCATTTT.

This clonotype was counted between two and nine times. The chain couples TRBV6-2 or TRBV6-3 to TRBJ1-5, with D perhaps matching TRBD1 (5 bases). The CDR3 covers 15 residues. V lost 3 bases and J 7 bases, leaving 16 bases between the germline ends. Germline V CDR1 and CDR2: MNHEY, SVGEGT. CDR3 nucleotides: TGTGCCAGCAGTTATAGGGGCGCGGCGACCCAGCCCCAGCATTTT. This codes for CASSYRGAATQPQHF.

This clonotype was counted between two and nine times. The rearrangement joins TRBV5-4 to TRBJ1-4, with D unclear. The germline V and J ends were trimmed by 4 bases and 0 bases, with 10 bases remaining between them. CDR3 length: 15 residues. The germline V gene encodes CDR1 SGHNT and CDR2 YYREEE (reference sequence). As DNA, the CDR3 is TGTGCCAGCAGCACGGACGGTTCAACTAATGAAAAACTGTTTTTT. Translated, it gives CASSTDGSTNEKLFF.

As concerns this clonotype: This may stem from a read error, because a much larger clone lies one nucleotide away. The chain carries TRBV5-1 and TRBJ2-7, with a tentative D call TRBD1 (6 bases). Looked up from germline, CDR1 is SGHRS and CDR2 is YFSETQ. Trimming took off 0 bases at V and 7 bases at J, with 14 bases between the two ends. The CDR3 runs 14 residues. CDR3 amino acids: CASSLDRESGEQYF. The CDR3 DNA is TGCGCCAGCAGCTTGGACAGGGAAAGTGGGGAGCAGTACTTC.

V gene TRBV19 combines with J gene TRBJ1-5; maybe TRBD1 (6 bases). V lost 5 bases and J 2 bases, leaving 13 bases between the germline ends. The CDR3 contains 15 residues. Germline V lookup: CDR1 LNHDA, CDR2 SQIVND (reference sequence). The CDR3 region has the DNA TGTGCCAGTAGTTACGACAGGAGTGGCAATCAGCCCCAGCATTTT. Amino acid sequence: CASSYDRSGNQPQHF.

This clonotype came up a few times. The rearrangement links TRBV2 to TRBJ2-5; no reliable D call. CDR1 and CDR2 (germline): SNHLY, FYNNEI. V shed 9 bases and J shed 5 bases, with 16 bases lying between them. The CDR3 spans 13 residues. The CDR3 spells CASTGILRETQYF. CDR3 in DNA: TGTGCCAGTACGGGCATCCTAAGGGAGACCCAGTACTTC.

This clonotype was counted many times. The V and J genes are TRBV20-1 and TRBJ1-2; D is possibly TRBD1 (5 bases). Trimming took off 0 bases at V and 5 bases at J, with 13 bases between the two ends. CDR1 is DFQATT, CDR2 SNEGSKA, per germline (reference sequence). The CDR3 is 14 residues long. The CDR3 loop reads CSARDFGGMYGYTF. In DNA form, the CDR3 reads TGCAGTGCTAGAGATTTCGGGGGGATGTATGGCTACACCTTC.

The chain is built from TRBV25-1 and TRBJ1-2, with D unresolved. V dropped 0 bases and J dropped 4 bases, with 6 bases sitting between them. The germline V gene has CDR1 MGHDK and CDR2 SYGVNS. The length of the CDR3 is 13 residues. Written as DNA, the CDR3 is TGTGCCAGCAGTGAATACACTTCCTATGGCTACACCTTC. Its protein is CASSEYTSYGYTF.

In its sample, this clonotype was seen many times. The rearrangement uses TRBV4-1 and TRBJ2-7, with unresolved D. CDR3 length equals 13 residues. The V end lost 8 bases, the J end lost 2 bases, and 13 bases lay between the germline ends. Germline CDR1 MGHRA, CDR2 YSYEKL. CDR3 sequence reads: CASSVVVAYEQYF. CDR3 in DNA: TGCGCCAGCTCGGTCGTTGTGGCCTACGAGCAGTACTTC.

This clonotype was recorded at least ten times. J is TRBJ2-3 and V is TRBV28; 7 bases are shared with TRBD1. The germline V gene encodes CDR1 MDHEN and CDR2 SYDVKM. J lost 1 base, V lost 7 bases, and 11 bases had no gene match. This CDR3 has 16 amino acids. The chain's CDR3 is CASTPPEGARTDTQYF. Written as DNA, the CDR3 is TGTGCCAGCACCCCTCCCGAGGGGGCACGCACAGATACGCAGTATTTT.

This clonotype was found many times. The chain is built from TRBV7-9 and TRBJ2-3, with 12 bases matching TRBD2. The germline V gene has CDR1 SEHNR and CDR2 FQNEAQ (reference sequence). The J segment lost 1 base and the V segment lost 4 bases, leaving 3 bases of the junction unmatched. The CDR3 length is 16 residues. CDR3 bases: TGTGCCAGCAGCTCACTAGCGGGGGGCGGCACAGATACGCAGTATTTT. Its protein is CASSSLAGGGTDTQYF. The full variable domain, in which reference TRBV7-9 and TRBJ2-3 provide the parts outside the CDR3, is DTGVSQNPRHKITKRGQNVTFRCDPISEHNRLYWYRQTLGQGPEFLTYFQNEAQLEKSRLLSDRFSAERPKGSFSTLEIQRTEQGDSAMYLCASSSLAGGGTDTQYFGPGTRLTVL.

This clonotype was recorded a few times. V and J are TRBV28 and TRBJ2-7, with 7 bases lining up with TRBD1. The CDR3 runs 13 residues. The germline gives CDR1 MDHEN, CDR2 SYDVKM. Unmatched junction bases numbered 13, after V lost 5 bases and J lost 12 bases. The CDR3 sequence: CASSHPTGSRRYF. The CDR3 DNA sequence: TGTGCCAGCAGTCATCCGACAGGGTCCCGGCGGTACTTC.

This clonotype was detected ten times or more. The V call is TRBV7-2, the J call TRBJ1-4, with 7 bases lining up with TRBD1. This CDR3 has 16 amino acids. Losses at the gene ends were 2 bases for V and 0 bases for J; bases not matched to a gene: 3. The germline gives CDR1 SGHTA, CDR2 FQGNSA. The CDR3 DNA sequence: TGTGCCAGCAGCTTAAGGACAGGAGCAACTAATGAAAAACTGTTTTTT. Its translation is CASSLRTGATNEKLFF.

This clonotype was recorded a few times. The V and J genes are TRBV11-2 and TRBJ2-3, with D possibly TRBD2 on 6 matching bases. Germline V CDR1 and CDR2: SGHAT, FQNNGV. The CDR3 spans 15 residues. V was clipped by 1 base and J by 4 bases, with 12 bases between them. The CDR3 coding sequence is TGTGCCAGCAGCTTAGCGGGGGTTCGGGCAGATACGCAGTATTTT. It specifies CASSLAGVRADTQYF.

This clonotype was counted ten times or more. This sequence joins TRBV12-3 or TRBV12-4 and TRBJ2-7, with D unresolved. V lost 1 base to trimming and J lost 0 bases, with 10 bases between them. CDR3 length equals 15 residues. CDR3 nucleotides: TGTGCCAGCAGTTTAGTTGGGTACAACTCCTACGAGCAGTACTTC. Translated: CASSLVGYNSYEQYF.

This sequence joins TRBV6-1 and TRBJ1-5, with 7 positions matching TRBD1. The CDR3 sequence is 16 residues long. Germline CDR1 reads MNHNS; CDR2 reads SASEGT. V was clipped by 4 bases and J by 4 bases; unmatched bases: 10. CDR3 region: CASSGRAGTANQPQHF. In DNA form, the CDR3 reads TGTGCCAGCAGTGGTCGAGCCGGGACAGCAAATCAGCCCCAGCATTTT.

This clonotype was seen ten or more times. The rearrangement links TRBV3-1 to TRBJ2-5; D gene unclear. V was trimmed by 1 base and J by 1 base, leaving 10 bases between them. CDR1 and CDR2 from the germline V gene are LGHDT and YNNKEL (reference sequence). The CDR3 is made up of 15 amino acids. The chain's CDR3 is CASSQVRGSQETQYF. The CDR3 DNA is TGTGCCAGCAGCCAAGTCCGAGGAAGCCAAGAGACCCAGTACTTC.

CDR3 DNA: TGTGCCAGCAGTGAGACAGGGGATGGCTACACCTTC. This encodes CASSETGDGYTF. The V gene is TRBV2, the J gene TRBJ1-2, with 8 nucleotides matching TRBD1. Losses at the gene ends were 3 bases for V and 6 bases for J; bases not matched to a gene: 0. Germline lookup yields CDR1 SNHLY and CDR2 FYNNEI. The CDR3 is 12 amino acids.

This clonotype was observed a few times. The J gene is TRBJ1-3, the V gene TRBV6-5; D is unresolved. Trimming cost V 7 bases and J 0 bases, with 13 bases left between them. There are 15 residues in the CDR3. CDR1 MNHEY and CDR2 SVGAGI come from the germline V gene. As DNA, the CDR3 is TGTGCCAGCACTGCGGGGTCGGTCTCTGGAAACACCATATATTTT. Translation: CASTAGSVSGNTIYF.

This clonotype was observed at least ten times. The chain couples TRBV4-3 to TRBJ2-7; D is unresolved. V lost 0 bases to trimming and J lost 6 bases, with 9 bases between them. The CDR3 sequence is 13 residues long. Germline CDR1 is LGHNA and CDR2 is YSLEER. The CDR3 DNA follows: TGCGCCAGCAGCCAAGAAGCTGAACGCGAGCAGTACTTC. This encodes CASSQEAEREQYF.

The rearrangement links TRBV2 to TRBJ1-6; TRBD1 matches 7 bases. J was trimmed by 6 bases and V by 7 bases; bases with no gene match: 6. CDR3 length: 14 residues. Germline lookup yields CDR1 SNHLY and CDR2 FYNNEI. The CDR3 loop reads CASTAGTVNSPLHF. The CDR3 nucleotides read TGTGCCAGCACCGCCGGGACAGTTAATTCACCCCTCCACTTT.

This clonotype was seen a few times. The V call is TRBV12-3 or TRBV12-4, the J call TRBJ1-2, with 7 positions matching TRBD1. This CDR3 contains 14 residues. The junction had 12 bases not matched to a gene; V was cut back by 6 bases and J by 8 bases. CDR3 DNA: TGTGCCAGCAGCTCAATACAGGGGTATGAAGGCTACACCTTC. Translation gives CASSSIQGYEGYTF.

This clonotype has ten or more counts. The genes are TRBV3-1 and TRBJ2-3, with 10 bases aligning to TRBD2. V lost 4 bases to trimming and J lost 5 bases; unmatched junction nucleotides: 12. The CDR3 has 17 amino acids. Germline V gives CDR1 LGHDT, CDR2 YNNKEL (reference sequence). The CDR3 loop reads CASSPFLAGADGDTQYF. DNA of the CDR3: TGTGCCAGCAGCCCATTTCTAGCGGGGGCCGATGGAGATACGCAGTATTTT.

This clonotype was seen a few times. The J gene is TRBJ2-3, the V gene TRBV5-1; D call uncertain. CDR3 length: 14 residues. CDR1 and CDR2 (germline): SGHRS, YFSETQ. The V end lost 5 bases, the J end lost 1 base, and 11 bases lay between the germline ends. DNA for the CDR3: TGCGCCAGCAGACGTCATGAGGGCACAGATACGCAGTATTTT. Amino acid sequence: CASRRHEGTDTQYF.

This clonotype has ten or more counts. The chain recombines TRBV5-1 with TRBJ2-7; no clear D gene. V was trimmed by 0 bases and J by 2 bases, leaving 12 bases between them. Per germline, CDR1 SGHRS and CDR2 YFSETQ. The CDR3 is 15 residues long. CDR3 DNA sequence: TGCGCCAGCAGCTTGGAGGCAGGAGCCACCTACGAGCAGTACTTC. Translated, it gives CASSLEAGATYEQYF. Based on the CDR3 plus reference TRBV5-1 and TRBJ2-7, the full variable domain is KAGVTQTPRYLIKTRGQQVTLSCSPISGHRSVSWYQQTPGQGLQFLFEYFSETQRNKGNFPGRFSGRQFSNSRSEMNVSTLELGDSALYLCASSLEAGATYEQYFGPGTRLTVT.

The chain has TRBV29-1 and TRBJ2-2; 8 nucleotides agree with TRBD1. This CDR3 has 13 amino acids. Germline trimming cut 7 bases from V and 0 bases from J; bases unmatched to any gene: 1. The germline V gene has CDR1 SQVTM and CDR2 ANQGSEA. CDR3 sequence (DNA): TGCAGCGGGGGACAGGCGAACACCGGGGAGCTGTTTTTT. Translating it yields CSGGQANTGELFF.

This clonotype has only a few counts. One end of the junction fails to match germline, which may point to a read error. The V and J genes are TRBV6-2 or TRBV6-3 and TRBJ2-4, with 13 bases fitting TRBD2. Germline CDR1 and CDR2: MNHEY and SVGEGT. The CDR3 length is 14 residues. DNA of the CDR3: TGTGCCAGCAGTTACTCGTCACTAGCGGGGGGGCCGCACTTC. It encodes CASSYSSLAGGPHF.

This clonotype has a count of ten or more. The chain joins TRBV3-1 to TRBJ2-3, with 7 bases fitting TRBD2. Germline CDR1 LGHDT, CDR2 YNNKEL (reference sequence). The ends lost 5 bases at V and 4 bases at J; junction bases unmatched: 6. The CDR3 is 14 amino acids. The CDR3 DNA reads TGTGCCAGCAGCTTACGGACTAGAGCAGATACGCAGTATTTT. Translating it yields CASSLRTRADTQYF.